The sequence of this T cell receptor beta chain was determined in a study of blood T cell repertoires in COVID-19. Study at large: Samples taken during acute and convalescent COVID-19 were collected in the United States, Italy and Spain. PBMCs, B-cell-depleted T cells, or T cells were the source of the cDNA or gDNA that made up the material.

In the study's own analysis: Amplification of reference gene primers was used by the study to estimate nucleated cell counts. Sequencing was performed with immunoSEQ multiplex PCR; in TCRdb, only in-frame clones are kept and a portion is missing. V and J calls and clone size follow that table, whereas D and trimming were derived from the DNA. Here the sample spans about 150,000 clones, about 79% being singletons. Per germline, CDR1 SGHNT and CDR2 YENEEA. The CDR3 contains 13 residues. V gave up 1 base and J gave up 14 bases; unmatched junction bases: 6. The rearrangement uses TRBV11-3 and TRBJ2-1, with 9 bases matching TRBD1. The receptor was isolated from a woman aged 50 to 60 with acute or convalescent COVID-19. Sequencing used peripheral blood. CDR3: CASSLGDRARKFF. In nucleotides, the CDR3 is TGTGCCAGCAGCTTAGGGGACAGGGCCAGAAAGTTCTTC.